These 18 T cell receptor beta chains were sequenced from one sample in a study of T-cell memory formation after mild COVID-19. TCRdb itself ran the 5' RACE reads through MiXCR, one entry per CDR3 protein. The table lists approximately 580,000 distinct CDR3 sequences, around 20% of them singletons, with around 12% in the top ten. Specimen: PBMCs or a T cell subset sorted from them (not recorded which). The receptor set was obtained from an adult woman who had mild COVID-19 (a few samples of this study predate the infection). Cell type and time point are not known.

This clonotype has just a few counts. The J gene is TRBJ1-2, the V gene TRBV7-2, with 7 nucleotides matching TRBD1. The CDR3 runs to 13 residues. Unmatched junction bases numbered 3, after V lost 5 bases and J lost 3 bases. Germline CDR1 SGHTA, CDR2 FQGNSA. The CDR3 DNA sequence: TGTGCCAGCAGCCTGACAGGGTACTATGGCTACACCTTC. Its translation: CASSLTGYYGYTF.

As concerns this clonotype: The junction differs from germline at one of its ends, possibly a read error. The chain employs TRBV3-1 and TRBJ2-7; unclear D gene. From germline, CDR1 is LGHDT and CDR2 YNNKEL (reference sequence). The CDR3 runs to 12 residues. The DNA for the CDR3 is TGTGCCAGCAGCCAAGTAGAATCAGGATTCGACTTC. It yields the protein CASSQVESGFDF.

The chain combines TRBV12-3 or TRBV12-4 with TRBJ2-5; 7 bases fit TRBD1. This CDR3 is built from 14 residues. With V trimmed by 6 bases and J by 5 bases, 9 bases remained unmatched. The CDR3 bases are TGTGCCAGCAGGCACGGGACAGTGAGGGAGACCCAGTACTTC. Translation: CASRHGTVRETQYF.

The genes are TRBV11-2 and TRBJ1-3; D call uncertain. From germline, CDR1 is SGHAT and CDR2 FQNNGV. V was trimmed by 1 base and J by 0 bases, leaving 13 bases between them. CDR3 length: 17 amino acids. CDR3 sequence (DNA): TGTGCCAGCAGCTTAGTCCCGACGCTCATCTCTGGAAACACCATATATTTT. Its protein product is CASSLVPTLISGNTIYF.

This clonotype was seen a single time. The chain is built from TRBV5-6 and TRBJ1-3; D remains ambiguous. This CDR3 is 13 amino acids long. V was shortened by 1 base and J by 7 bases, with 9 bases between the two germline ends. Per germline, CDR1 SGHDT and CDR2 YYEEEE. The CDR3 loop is CASSLSLRNTIYF. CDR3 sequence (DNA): TGTGCCAGCAGCTTGTCTCTCCGGAACACCATATATTTT.

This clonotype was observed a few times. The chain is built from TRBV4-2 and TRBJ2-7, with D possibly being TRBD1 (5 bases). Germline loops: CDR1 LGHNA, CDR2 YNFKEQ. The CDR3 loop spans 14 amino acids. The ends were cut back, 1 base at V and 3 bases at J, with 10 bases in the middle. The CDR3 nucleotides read TGTGCCAGCAGCCAAGCAGGGCCTCACTACGAGCAGTACTTC. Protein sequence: CASSQAGPHYEQYF.

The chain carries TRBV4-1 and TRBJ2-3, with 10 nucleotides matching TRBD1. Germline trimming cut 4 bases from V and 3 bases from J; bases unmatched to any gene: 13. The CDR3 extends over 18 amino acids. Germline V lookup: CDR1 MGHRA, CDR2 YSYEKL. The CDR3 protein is CASSLGPQGQGITDTQYF. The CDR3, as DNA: TGCGCCAGCAGCCTAGGCCCGCAGGGACAGGGGATTACAGATACGCAGTATTTT.

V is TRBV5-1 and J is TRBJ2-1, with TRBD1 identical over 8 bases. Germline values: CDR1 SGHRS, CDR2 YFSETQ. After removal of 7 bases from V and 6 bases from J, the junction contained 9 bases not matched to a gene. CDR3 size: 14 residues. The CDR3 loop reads CASAIGQGGNEQFF. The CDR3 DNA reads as TGCGCCAGCGCAATAGGACAGGGAGGCAATGAGCAGTTCTTC.

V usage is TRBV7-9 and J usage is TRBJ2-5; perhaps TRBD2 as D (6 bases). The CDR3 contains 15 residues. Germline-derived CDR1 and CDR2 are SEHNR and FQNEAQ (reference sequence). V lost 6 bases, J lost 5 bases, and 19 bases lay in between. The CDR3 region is CASRPAWTTLETQYF. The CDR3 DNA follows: TGTGCCAGCAGGCCTGCCTGGACTACTCTGGAGACCCAGTACTTC.

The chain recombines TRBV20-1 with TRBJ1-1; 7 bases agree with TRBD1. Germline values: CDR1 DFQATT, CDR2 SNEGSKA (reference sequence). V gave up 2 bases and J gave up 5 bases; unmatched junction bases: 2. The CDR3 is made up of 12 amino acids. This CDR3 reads CSARQGVTEAFF. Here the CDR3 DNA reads TGCAGTGCTAGACAGGGGGTTACTGAAGCTTTCTTT.

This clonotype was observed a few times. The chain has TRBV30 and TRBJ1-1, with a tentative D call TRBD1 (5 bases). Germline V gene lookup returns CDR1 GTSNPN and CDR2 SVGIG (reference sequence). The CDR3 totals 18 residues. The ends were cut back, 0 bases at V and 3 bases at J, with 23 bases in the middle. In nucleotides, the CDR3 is TGTGCCTGGAGTGTACAGGTGGGGCTTGGGCTGTGGGACACTGAAGCTTTCTTT. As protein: CAWSVQVGLGLWDTEAFF.

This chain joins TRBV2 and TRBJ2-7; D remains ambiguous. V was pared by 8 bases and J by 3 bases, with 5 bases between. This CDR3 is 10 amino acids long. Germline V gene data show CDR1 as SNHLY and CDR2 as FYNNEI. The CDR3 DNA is TGTGCCAGCGTATACTACGAGCAGTACTTC. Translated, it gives CASVYYEQYF.

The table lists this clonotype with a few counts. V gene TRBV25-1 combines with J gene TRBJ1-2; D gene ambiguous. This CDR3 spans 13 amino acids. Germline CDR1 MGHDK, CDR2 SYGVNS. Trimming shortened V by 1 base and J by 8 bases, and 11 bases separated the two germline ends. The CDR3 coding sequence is TGTGCCAGCAGTGAATCTTCTCGGACGGGCTACACCTTC. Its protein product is CASSESSRTGYTF.

CDR3 loop: CASASRRGQGNSPLHF. Written as DNA, the CDR3 is TGTGCCAGCGCATCGCGCCGAGGGCAGGGAAATTCACCCCTCCACTTT. The genes are TRBV12-3 or TRBV12-4 and TRBJ1-6; weak D call: TRBD1 (5 bases). CDR3 length: 16 amino acids. Trimming left V 8 bases short and J 7 bases short, with 21 bases between.

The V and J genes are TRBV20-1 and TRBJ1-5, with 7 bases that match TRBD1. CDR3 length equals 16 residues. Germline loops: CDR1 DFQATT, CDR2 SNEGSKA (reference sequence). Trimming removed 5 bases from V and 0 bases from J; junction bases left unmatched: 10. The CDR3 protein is CSAYAGTVNSNQPQHF. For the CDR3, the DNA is TGCAGTGCTTACGCTGGGACAGTCAATAGCAATCAGCCCCAGCATTTT.

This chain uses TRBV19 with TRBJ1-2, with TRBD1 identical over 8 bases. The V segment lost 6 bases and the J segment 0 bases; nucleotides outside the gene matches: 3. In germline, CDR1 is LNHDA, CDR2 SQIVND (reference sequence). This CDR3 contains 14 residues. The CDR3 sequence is CASRRTGTNYGYTF. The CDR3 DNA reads TGTGCCAGTAGGCGGACAGGGACTAACTATGGCTACACCTTC.

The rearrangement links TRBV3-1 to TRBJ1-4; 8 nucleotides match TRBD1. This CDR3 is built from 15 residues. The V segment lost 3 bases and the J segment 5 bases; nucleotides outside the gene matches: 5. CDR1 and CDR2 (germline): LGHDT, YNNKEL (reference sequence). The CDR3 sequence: CASSHPGTGNEKLFF. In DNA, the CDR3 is TGTGCCAGCAGCCACCCCGGGACAGGAAATGAAAAACTGTTTTTT.

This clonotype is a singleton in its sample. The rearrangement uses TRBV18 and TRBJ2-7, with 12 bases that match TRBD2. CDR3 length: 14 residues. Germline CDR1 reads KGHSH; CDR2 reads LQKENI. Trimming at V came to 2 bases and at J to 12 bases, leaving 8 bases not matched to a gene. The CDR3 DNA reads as TGTGCCAGCTCACCAGAGACTAGCGGGGGAGGACGGTACTTC. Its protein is CASSPETSGGGRYF. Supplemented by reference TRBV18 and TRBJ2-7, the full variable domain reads NAGVMQNPRHLVRRRGQEARLRCSPMKGHSHVYWYRQLPEEGLKFMVYLQKENIIDESGMPKERFSAEFPKEGPSILRIQQVVRGDSAAYFCASSPETSGGGRYFGPGTRLTVT.